The text below deals with one T cell receptor (beta chain). Its cognate antigen is unknown. The entry originates in a study of cytomegalovirus exposure and HLA in healthy donors. At the level of the study: From some 180 million T cells, an earlier analysis saw 110 million or so unique TCR beta sequences.

Germline lookup yields CDR1 MNHEY and CDR2 SMNVEV (reference sequence). Trimming cost V 3 bases and J 0 bases, with 7 bases left between them. The CDR3 has 14 amino acids. This PCR relied on a set of 60 Vbeta primers and 13 Jbeta primers. Repertoires were generated with immunoSEQ multiplex PCR, while TCRdb's copy carries only in-frame clones and drops some. The profile covers some 190,000 clones, with 85% appearing a single time and 1% taken by the ten largest. Broader study findings: Within an earlier analysis, most TCR beta V segments proved productive either about 90% or about 30% of the time. Later on, an analysis showed TCR association rates differing by HLA locus, with DRB1 the most and HLA-C the fewest. It was reported that the classifier diagnosed cytomegalovirus status with high specificity and sensitivity in both the original and validation cohorts.

The chain joins TRBV27 to TRBJ2-3; D is ambiguous. This clonotype was sampled from a boy aged 2 to 10 in good health and CMV-seronegative. The sample consisted of PBMCs. The CDR3 sequence: CASSFLSSTDTQYF. The CDR3 nucleotides are TGTGCCAGCAGTTTCCTCTCTAGCACAGATACGCAGTATTTT.